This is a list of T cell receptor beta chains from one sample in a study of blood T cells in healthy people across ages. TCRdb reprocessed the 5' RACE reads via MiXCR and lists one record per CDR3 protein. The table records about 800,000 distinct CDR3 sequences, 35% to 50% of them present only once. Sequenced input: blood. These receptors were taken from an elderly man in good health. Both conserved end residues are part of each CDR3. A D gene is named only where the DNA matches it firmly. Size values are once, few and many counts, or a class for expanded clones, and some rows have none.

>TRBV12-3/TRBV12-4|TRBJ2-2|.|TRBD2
CASSGTSAGELFF
TGTGCCAGCAGTGGTACTAGCGCCGGGGAGCTGTTTTTT
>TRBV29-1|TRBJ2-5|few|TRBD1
CSVAPTAGTGVQETQYF
TGCAGCGTTGCCCCTACTGCCGGGACAGGGGTCCAAGAGACCCAGTACTTC
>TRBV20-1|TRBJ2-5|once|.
CSARVDSRETQYF
TGCAGTGCTAGAGTGGACTCGCGAGAGACCCAGTACTTC
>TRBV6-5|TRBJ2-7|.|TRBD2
CASSRSGMGSYEQYF
TGTGCCAGCAGCAGAAGCGGGATGGGGTCCTACGAGCAGTACTTC
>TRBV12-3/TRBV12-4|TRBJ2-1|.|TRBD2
CASRRTSGRAVSSYNEQFF
TGTGCCAGCAGACGGACCAGCGGGAGGGCCGTAAGCTCCTACAATGAGCAGTTCTTC
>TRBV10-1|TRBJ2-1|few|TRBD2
CASSESSGGYNEQFF
TGCGCCAGCAGTGAATCCAGCGGGGGTTACAATGAGCAGTTCTTC
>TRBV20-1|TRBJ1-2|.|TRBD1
CSARGGTGEDGYTF
TGCAGTGCTAGAGGCGGGACAGGGGAGGATGGCTACACCTTC
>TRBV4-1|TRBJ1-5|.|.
CASSQVMTGDQPQHF
TGCGCCAGCAGCCAAGTAATGACGGGGGACCAGCCCCAGCATTTT
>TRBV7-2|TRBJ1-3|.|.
CASSRISIGNTIYF
TGTGCCAGCAGCCGGATCTCTATTGGAAACACCATATATTTT
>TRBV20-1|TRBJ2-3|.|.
CSAINLLAGNTDTQYF
TGCAGTGCTATCAACCTCCTGGCGGGAAACACAGATACGCAGTATTTT
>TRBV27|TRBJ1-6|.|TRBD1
CASSPETGGRSPLHF
TGTGCCAGCAGCCCCGAGACAGGGGGACGTTCTCCCCTCCACTTT
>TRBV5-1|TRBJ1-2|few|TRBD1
CASSWGTGDGYTF
TGCGCCAGCAGCTGGGGGACAGGCGATGGCTACACCTTC
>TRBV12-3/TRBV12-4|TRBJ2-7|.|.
CASSLRGFPYEQYF
TGTGCCAGCAGTTTACGCGGTTTTCCCTACGAGCAGTACTTC
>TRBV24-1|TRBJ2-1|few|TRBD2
CATSYSSGTGKNEQFF
TGTGCCACCAGTTATTCTAGCGGGACCGGTAAGAATGAGCAGTTCTTC
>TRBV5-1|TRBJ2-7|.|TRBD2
CASSLAPPGGSGYEQYF
TGCGCCAGCAGCTTGGCCCCTCCGGGGGGGTCCGGATACGAGCAGTACTTC
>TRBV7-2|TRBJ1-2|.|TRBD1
CASSQFGTGGSLGYGYTF
TGTGCCAGCAGCCAGTTCGGGACAGGGGGGTCCCTCGGGTATGGCTACACCTTC
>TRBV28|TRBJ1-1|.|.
CASSRTGISFAEAFF
TGTGCCAGCAGTCGTACAGGGATTTCCTTCGCTGAAGCTTTCTTT
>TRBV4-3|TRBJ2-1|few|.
CASSPLADYNEQFF
TGCGCCAGCAGCCCTTTAGCAGACTACAATGAGCAGTTCTTC
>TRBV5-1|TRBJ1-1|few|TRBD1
CASSLGTGETEAFF
TGCGCCAGCAGCTTGGGGACAGGTGAGACTGAAGCTTTCTTT